Listed here are 18 T cell receptor beta chains from one sample, sequenced in a study of blood T cell repertoires in COVID-19. Sequenced by immunoSEQ multiplex PCR; TCRdb stores in-frame clones only, minus some. Of approximately 250,000 clones listed, approximately 80% were seen once; the top ten hold about 7.4%. The specimen sequenced was peripheral blood. All receptors derive from a woman in her 50s with acute or convalescent COVID-19.

DNA for the CDR3: TGTGCCAGCAGTTTGCCACAGGGGTTGGGCTACACCTTC. Its translation: CASSLPQGLGYTF. V and J are TRBV28 and TRBJ1-2; the match to TRBD1 covers 7 bases. Germline CDR1 reads MDHEN; CDR2 reads SYDVKM. The CDR3 is made up of 13 amino acids. V was clipped by 3 bases and J by 8 bases; unmatched bases: 6.

This clone was counted a few times. The V and J genes are TRBV19 and TRBJ2-3; possible D gene TRBD2, 7 bases. Trimming took off 9 bases at V and 1 base at J, with 14 bases between the two ends. The V gene's germline CDR1 is LNHDA and CDR2 SQIVND (reference sequence). The CDR3 consists of 14 residues. In DNA form, the CDR3 reads TGTGCCAGCGGGGAAGGGGGGGGCACAGATACGCAGTATTTT. Its translation is CASGEGGGTDTQYF.

Concerning this clone itself: The identical CDR3 is also encoded by other nucleotide sequences in the sample. The V gene is TRBV2, the J gene TRBJ1-5; 10 nucleotides line up with TRBD1. Germline V gene data show CDR1 as SNHLY and CDR2 as FYNNEI. This CDR3 contains 14 residues. The J segment lost 4 bases and the V segment lost 6 bases, leaving 3 bases of the junction unmatched. Here the CDR3 reads CASRTDRGNQPQHF. The CDR3 nucleotides read TGTGCCAGCAGGACGGACAGGGGGAATCAGCCCCAGCATTTT.

This clone was counted a few times. The V and J genes are TRBV27 and TRBJ2-1, with 16 nucleotides matching TRBD2. Germline assignment: CDR1 MNHEY and CDR2 SMNVEV (reference sequence). V was pared by 6 bases and J by 9 bases, with 14 bases of the junction left unmatched. This CDR3 has 18 residues. CDR3 sequence: CASSNTGTSGRALGEQFF. DNA of the CDR3: TGTGCCAGCAGCAATACAGGGACTAGCGGGAGGGCTTTGGGTGAGCAGTTCTTC.

The J gene is TRBJ2-1, the V gene TRBV19; D might be TRBD1 (5 bases). V lost 3 bases and J lost 7, with 10 bases in between. The CDR3 is 13 residues long. Germline V lookup: CDR1 LNHDA, CDR2 SQIVND (reference sequence). Written as DNA, the CDR3 is TGTGCCAGTAGTATCCCCAGGGCAAATGAGCAGTTCTTC. Translating it yields CASSIPRANEQFF.

The table lists this clone with a few counts. This chain links TRBV28 with TRBJ1-5, with 9 bases fitting TRBD1. V lost 4 bases and J lost 6; bases outside the gene matches: 10. The CDR3 runs to 16 residues. Germline V lookup: CDR1 MDHEN, CDR2 SYDVKM. The CDR3 loop reads CASSSRTGAVGQPQHF. CDR3 DNA: TGTGCCAGCAGTTCGAGGACAGGGGCGGTGGGTCAGCCCCAGCATTTT.

The chain uses TRBV28 and TRBJ1-2; D call uncertain. Trimming removed 4 bases from V and 4 bases from J, with 10 bases in between. The CDR3 runs 13 residues. Germline V gene sequence: CDR1 MDHEN, CDR2 SYDVKM. The CDR3 coding sequence is TGTGCCAGCAGTTGGGAGGGTTTCTATGGCTACACCTTC. Its translation is CASSWEGFYGYTF.

The gene calls are TRBV18 and TRBJ1-1; D ambiguous. This CDR3 has 15 residues. V dropped 3 bases and J dropped 1 base, with 12 bases sitting between them. Germline values: CDR1 KGHSH, CDR2 LQKENI. CDR3 in amino acids: CASSPISAPNTEAFF. CDR3 DNA sequence: TGTGCCAGCTCACCTATTTCCGCGCCGAACACTGAAGCTTTCTTT. The entire variable domain, with the rest obtained from reference TRBV18 and TRBJ1-1, is as follows: NAGVMQNPRHLVRRRGQEARLRCSPMKGHSHVYWYRQLPEEGLKFMVYLQKENIIDESGMPKERFSAEFPKEGPSILRIQQVVRGDSAAYFCASSPISAPNTEAFFGQGTRLTVV.

The chain uses TRBV10-2 and TRBJ1-2; 11 nucleotides line up with TRBD1. The ends lost 4 bases at V and 3 bases at J; junction bases unmatched: 4. Germline values: CDR1 WSHSY, CDR2 SAAADI. The CDR3 totals 15 residues. In DNA, the CDR3 is TGCGCCAGCAGTGTTTCGGGACAGGGGGACTATGGCTACACCTTC. This encodes CASSVSGQGDYGYTF.

The chain recombines TRBV24-1 with TRBJ2-2, with 10 bases matching TRBD1. V trimming: 4 bases; J trimming: 7 bases; junction bases outside the gene matches: 14. This CDR3 region has 18 residues. CDR1 and CDR2 from the germline V gene are KGHDR and SFDVKD. CDR3 bases: TGTGCCACCAGTGAATGGACAGGGGGTGAAGCGGTCCACGGGGAGCTGTTTTTT. This encodes CATSEWTGGEAVHGELFF.

The genes are TRBV3-1 (or the pseudogene TRBV3-2) and TRBJ2-7; D is possibly TRBD2 (5 bases). The CDR3 covers 14 residues. V was clipped by 2 bases and J by 7 bases, with 15 bases between them. Germline V gene data show CDR1 as LGHDT and CDR2 as YNNKEL (reference sequence). The CDR3 protein is CASSQRPVSEEQYF. In nucleotides, the CDR3 is TGTGCCAGCAGCCAACGCCCTGTTAGCGAAGAGCAGTACTTC.

This clone occurred once. The CDR3 is CASSPVFYGYTF. The DNA for the CDR3 is TGTGCCAGCAGCCCCGTCTTTTATGGCTACACCTTC. The chain joins TRBV28 to TRBJ1-2; D remains unclear. Per germline, CDR1 MDHEN and CDR2 SYDVKM. V shed 6 bases and J shed 5 bases, with 10 bases lying between them. CDR3 size: 12 residues.

The chain joins TRBV5-1 to TRBJ1-4, with 8 nucleotides matching TRBD1. Germline lookup yields CDR1 SGHRS and CDR2 YFSETQ. The junction had 7 bases not matched to a gene; V was cut back by 4 bases and J by 8 bases. CDR3 length: 14 residues. CDR3 nucleotide sequence: TGCGCCAGCAGCGTAGACAGGGGAGGCGAAAAACTGTTTTTT. Translating gives CASSVDRGGEKLFF.

The J gene is TRBJ1-5, the V gene TRBV28; 7 bases match TRBD1. V lost 6 bases to trimming and J lost 6 bases; unmatched junction nucleotides: 5. This CDR3 is built from 13 residues. Germline values: CDR1 MDHEN, CDR2 SYDVKM. The CDR3: CASRDRVGQPQHF. CDR3 bases: TGTGCCAGCAGAGACAGGGTCGGTCAGCCCCAGCATTTT.

This sequence joins TRBV5-6 and TRBJ1-3; D not resolved. There are 12 residues in the CDR3. CDR1 SGHDT and CDR2 YYEEEE come from the germline V gene. V lost 2 bases, J lost 10 bases, and 10 bases lay in between. The CDR3: CASSFREGTIYF. CDR3 DNA sequence: TGTGCCAGCAGCTTCCGGGAGGGAACCATATATTTT.

This clone was seen a few times. V gene TRBV6-5 combines with J gene TRBJ1-1, with D unresolved. Trimming removed 8 bases from V and 1 base from J, with 8 bases in between. Germline CDR1 reads MNHEY; CDR2 reads SVGAGI. The CDR3 has 12 residues. The CDR3 protein is CASPQANTEAFF. In nucleotides, the CDR3 is TGTGCCAGCCCCCAGGCGAACACTGAAGCTTTCTTT.

This clone was seen once. CDR3 coding DNA: TGTGCCAGCAGCCTCGGGACACTTGGCAACGAGCAGTACTTC. Protein product: CASSLGTLGNEQYF. The gene calls are TRBV27 and TRBJ2-7; TRBD1 is a possible D gene (6 bases). The CDR3 has 14 residues. Germline V gene data show CDR1 as MNHEY and CDR2 as SMNVEV (reference sequence). Trimming stripped 6 bases from V and 5 bases from J, with 17 bases between.

The chain joins TRBV13 to TRBJ2-1; the match to TRBD2 covers 8 bases. With 3 bases clipped from V and 4 bases from J, the junction kept 5 bases outside the gene matches. The CDR3 sequence is 15 residues long. Germline V CDR1 and CDR2: PRHDT, FYEKMQ (reference sequence). CDR3 nucleotides: TGTGCCAGCAGCTTGGGCGGGAGGAGTTACAATGAGCAGTTCTTC. Translated, it gives CASSLGGRSYNEQFF.